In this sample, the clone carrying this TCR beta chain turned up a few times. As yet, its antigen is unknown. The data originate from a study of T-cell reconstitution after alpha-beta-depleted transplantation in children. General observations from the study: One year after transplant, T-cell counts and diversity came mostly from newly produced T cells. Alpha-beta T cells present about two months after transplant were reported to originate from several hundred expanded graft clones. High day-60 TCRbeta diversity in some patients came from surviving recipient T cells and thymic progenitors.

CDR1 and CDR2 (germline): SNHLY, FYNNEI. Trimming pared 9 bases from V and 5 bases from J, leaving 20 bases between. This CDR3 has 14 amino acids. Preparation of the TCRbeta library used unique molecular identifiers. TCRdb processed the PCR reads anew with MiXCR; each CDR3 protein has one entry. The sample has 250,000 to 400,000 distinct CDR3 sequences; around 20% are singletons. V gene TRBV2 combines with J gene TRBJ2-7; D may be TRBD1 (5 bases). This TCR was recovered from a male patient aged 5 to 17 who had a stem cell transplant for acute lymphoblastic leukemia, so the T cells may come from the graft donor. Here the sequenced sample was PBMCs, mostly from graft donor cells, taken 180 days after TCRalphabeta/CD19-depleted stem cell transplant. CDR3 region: CASSGQSTGHEQYF. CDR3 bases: TGTGCCAGTTCAGGACAATCTACGGGCCACGAGCAGTACTTC.